The 20 T cell receptor beta chains given below trace back to one sample, sequenced in a study of blood T cell repertoires in COVID-19. TCRdb's table, derived via immunoSEQ multiplex PCR, lists solely in-frame clones and lacks some. The sample shows about 130,000 clones, 88% of them seen only once. Sample: peripheral blood. These receptors were obtained from a man aged 45 to 65 with acute or convalescent COVID-19.

This clone appeared a few times. The rearrangement links TRBV11-2 to TRBJ2-3; perhaps TRBD2 as D (6 bases). This CDR3 is 14 amino acids long. The germline CDR1 and CDR2 sequences are SGHAT and FQNNGV. V lost 7 bases and J lost 3, with 14 bases in between. The CDR3 DNA sequence: TGTGCCAGCACCACGGGACTTATTACAGATACGCAGTATTTT. Residues: CASTTGLITDTQYF.

This rearrangement joins TRBV2 to TRBJ1-1; TRBD1 aligns across 11 bases. This CDR3 comprises 16 residues. The trim removed 4 bases at V and 11 bases at J, leaving 15 bases unmatched. CDR1 is SNHLY and CDR2 is FYNNEI in the germline V gene. CDR3 loop: CASSVLAGQGGKGAFF. In DNA form, the CDR3 reads TGTGCCAGCAGTGTATTGGCGGGACAGGGGGGAAAGGGCGCTTTCTTT.

The chain links TRBV2 to TRBJ1-1; D perhaps matches TRBD1 (6 bases). CDR1 and CDR2 from the germline V gene are SNHLY and FYNNEI. The CDR3 sequence is 16 residues long. Trimming took 0 bases from V and 2 from J, leaving 13 bases between them. In DNA, the CDR3 is TGTGCCAGCAGTGAAGCGGGACACCGCCTAAACACTGAAGCTTTCTTT. It encodes CASSEAGHRLNTEAFF.

The rearrangement links TRBV5-1 to TRBJ2-7; D might be TRBD2 (6 bases). The CDR3 has 15 amino acids. Germline CDR1 SGHRS, CDR2 YFSETQ. Between the trimmed V and J ends, which lost 1 base and 3 bases, there was a span of 14 bases. The CDR3: CASSLSGTVNYEQYF. In DNA form, the CDR3 reads TGCGCCAGCAGCTTGTCCGGGACTGTAAACTACGAGCAGTACTTC.

The rearrangement joins TRBV5-1 to TRBJ1-2; unclear D gene. Trimming shortened V by 4 bases and J by 4 bases, and 17 bases separated the two germline ends. CDR3 length equals 15 residues. Per germline, CDR1 SGHRS and CDR2 YFSETQ. The CDR3 DNA sequence: TGCGCCAGCAGCCCCGCGGGGATGAGGTCCTATGGCTACACCTTC. Amino acids: CASSPAGMRSYGYTF.

The chain recombines TRBV5-4 with TRBJ1-5; D remains ambiguous. The CDR3 runs to 13 residues. The V end lost 3 bases, the J end lost 2 bases, and 6 bases lay between the germline ends. Germline V lookup: CDR1 SGHNT, CDR2 YYREEE (reference sequence). CDR3 sequence (DNA): TGTGCCAGCAGCTCCGGGGGCAATCAGCCCCAGCATTTT. Its protein product is CASSSGGNQPQHF.

The chain employs TRBV15 and TRBJ2-3; D may be TRBD1 (6 bases). The CDR3 extends over 16 amino acids. Germline-derived CDR1 and CDR2 are LNHNV and YYDKDF (reference sequence). Trimming removed 6 bases at V and 2 bases at J, with 18 bases between. The CDR3 loop reads CATRRGTRVITDTQYF. Here the CDR3 DNA reads TGTGCCACCAGGAGGGGGACACGAGTTATCACAGATACGCAGTATTTT.

CDR3 region: CASSRLGVGETQYF. The DNA of the CDR3 is TGTGCCAGCAGCAGACTGGGAGTAGGAGAGACCCAGTACTTC. The chain recombines TRBV7-2 with TRBJ2-5; possibly TRBD2 for D (5 bases). The CDR3 has 14 amino acids. Germline V gene data show CDR1 as SGHTA and CDR2 as FQGNSA. Trimming removed 5 bases at V and 4 bases at J, with 14 bases between.

Only one count was recorded for this clone. This chain joins TRBV19 and TRBJ2-2; D ambiguous. CDR1 is LNHDA and CDR2 is SQIVND in the germline V gene (reference sequence). The CDR3 extends over 15 amino acids. V gave up 1 base and J gave up 7 bases, with 13 bases separating them. The CDR3 nucleotides read TGTGCCAGTAGTATAGCGGCAGGATATGACGGGGAGCTGTTTTTT. This translates into CASSIAAGYDGELFF.

This chain connects TRBV28 to TRBJ1-4; possible D gene TRBD1, 6 bases. The CDR3 runs 15 residues. In germline, CDR1 is MDHEN, CDR2 SYDVKM. V was pared by 1 base and J by 1 base, with 7 bases between. In DNA, the CDR3 is TGTGCCAGCAGTTTATCAGGGGTAACTAATGAAAAACTGTTTTTT. The encoded protein is CASSLSGVTNEKLFF. The whole variable domain, remainder taken from reference TRBV28 and TRBJ1-4, is DVKVTQSSRYLVKRTGEKVFLECVQDMDHENMFWYRQDPGLGLRLIYFSYDVKMKEKGDIPEGYSVSREKKERFSLILESASTNQTSMYLCASSLSGVTNEKLFFGSGTQLSVL.

The V and J genes are TRBV30 and TRBJ1-6; D might be TRBD1 (5 bases). The germline V gene has CDR1 GTSNPN and CDR2 SVGIG (reference sequence). This CDR3 spans 14 amino acids. With 4 bases removed from V and 7 bases from J, the gap between germline ends came to 14 bases. The CDR3 nucleotides are TGTGCCTGGAAGGGACTTATTGGAAATTCACCCCTCCACTTT. Protein: CAWKGLIGNSPLHF.

The chain uses TRBV7-2 and TRBJ2-1, with D possibly being TRBD1 (5 bases). CDR1 is SGHTA and CDR2 is FQGNSA in the germline V gene. V was shortened by 6 bases and J by 9 bases, with 15 bases between the two germline ends. The CDR3 loop spans 13 amino acids. The CDR3 here is CASSRGVNVEQFF. In nucleotides, the CDR3 is TGTGCCAGCAGTAGGGGCGTAAACGTTGAGCAGTTCTTC.

The rearrangement joins TRBV5-1 to TRBJ1-1; D might be TRBD1 (6 bases). Germline V gene sequence: CDR1 SGHRS, CDR2 YFSETQ. V was shortened by 4 bases and J by 1 base, with 17 bases between the two germline ends. This CDR3 has 16 amino acids. The CDR3 sequence: CASSLSWTAPNTEAFF. For the CDR3, the DNA is TGCGCCAGCAGCCTTTCTTGGACAGCACCGAACACTGAAGCTTTCTTT.

The rearrangement uses TRBV12-3 or TRBV12-4 and TRBJ2-7, with 9 bases fitting TRBD2. The CDR3 covers 13 residues. V trimming: 6 bases; J trimming: 3 bases; junction bases outside the gene matches: 3. The CDR3, as DNA: TGTGCCAGCAGCCTTAGCGGGAGCTACGAGCAGTACTTC. It specifies CASSLSGSYEQYF.

The V call is TRBV27, the J call TRBJ1-5; unclear D gene. This CDR3 is 13 amino acids long. V was shortened by 1 base and J by 4 bases, with 5 bases between the two germline ends. From germline, CDR1 is MNHEY and CDR2 SMNVEV (reference sequence). CDR3 amino acids: CASSLYQNQPQHF. In DNA, the CDR3 is TGTGCCAGCAGTTTATACCAGAATCAGCCCCAGCATTTT.

V is TRBV18 and J is TRBJ1-5, with 10 bases that match TRBD1. The CDR3 spans 15 residues. The V segment lost 2 bases and the J segment 6 bases; nucleotides outside the gene matches: 4. The germline V gene has CDR1 KGHSH and CDR2 LQKENI. The CDR3 sequence is CASSPRDRGSQPQHF. CDR3 DNA: TGTGCCAGCTCACCAAGGGACAGGGGCTCTCAGCCCCAGCATTTT.

The chain links TRBV5-1 to TRBJ1-1, with no clear D. Deletions cut 0 bases from V and 5 bases from J, with 11 bases between. This CDR3 spans 14 amino acids. Germline lookup yields CDR1 SGHRS and CDR2 YFSETQ. CDR3 nucleotide sequence: TGCGCCAGCAGCTTGGACGGTCCGGGAACTGAAGCTTTCTTT. Protein sequence: CASSLDGPGTEAFF.

About this clone itself: The sample holds other DNA sequences that translate to the same CDR3. V and J are TRBV7-8 and TRBJ1-1; TRBD1 is a possible D gene (5 bases). V was pared by 1 base and J by 0 bases, with 6 bases between. Germline values: CDR1 SGHVS, CDR2 FQNEAQ. The CDR3 has 14 amino acids. The CDR3 spells CASSLGGVNTEAFF. The CDR3 DNA is TGTGCCAGCAGCTTAGGGGGGGTGAACACTGAAGCTTTCTTT.

The chain uses TRBV5-1 and TRBJ1-1; TRBD1 is a possible D gene (6 bases). The CDR3 sequence is 12 residues long. Germline V gene sequence: CDR1 SGHRS, CDR2 YFSETQ. Trimming pared 4 bases from V and 4 bases from J, leaving 8 bases between. CDR3: CASSKQGTEAFF. The CDR3, as DNA: TGCGCCAGCAGCAAACAGGGCACTGAAGCTTTCTTT.

The chain recombines TRBV9 with TRBJ2-2; D is undetermined. Trimming removed 0 bases from V and 6 bases from J, with 9 bases in between. Germline CDR1 and CDR2: SGDLS and YYNGEE. This CDR3 is built from 14 residues. CDR3 DNA: TGTGCCAGCAGCGTAGCGACAATGTCCGGGGAGCTGTTTTTT. This translates into CASSVATMSGELFF.